One sample yielded the 9 T cell receptor beta chains listed below, sequenced in a study of blood T cell repertoires in COVID-19. Clones were read by immunoSEQ multiplex PCR, and TCRdb kept only the in-frame ones, dropping some. Among 130,000 to 150,000 clones listed, around 80% were seen once. Material for sequencing was peripheral blood. These receptors were taken from a man in his sixties with acute or convalescent COVID-19.

The chain is built from TRBV19 and TRBJ2-7; TRBD2 matches at 8 bases. Losses at the gene ends were 3 bases for V and 2 bases for J; bases not matched to a gene: 9. CDR1 is LNHDA, CDR2 SQIVND, per germline (reference sequence). The CDR3 is made up of 16 amino acids. CDR3 region: CASSMGAGVSPYEQYF. The CDR3 nucleotides read TGTGCCAGTAGTATGGGAGCGGGAGTATCTCCCTACGAGCAGTACTTC.

This chain uses TRBV7-9 with TRBJ1-5; 10 positions agree with TRBD1. This CDR3 region has 14 residues. Germline CDR1 SEHNR, CDR2 FQNEAQ (reference sequence). V was clipped by 8 bases and J by 5 bases; unmatched bases: 6. The CDR3 reads CASVPDRGDQPQHF. The CDR3 region has the DNA TGTGCCAGCGTGCCGGACAGGGGGGATCAGCCCCAGCATTTT.

This clone was seen more than once but under ten times. The chain uses TRBV7-9 and TRBJ2-7; 10 nucleotides match TRBD1. With V trimmed by 5 bases and J by 0 bases, 10 bases remained unmatched. This CDR3 has 17 residues. Germline CDR1 SEHNR, CDR2 FQNEAQ (reference sequence). The CDR3, as DNA: TGTGCCAGCAGCCCAGGGACAGGGGCTTACAGCTCCTACGAGCAGTACTTC. Translating it yields CASSPGTGAYSSYEQYF. Complete variable domain (other parts from reference TRBV7-9 and TRBJ2-7): DTGVSQNPRHKITKRGQNVTFRCDPISEHNRLYWYRQTLGQGPEFLTYFQNEAQLEKSRLLSDRFSAERPKGSFSTLEIQRTEQGDSAMYLCASSPGTGAYSSYEQYFGPGTRLTVT.

The V call is TRBV9, the J call TRBJ2-2; TRBD2 aligns across 7 bases. Looked up from germline, CDR1 is SGDLS and CDR2 is YYNGEE. This CDR3 spans 17 amino acids. V lost 0 bases to trimming and J lost 4 bases; unmatched junction nucleotides: 9. This CDR3 reads CASSVAPGGSGTGELFF. In DNA, the CDR3 is TGTGCCAGCAGCGTAGCCCCCGGCGGGAGTGGCACCGGGGAGCTGTTTTTT. Full variable domain (rest looked up from reference TRBV9 and TRBJ2-2): DSGVTQTPKHLITATGQRVTLRCSPRSGDLSVYWYQQSLDQGLQFLIQYYNGEERAKGNILERFSAQQFPDLHSELNLSSLELGDSALYFCASSVAPGGSGTGELFFGEGSRLTVL.

The chain is built from TRBV29-1 and TRBJ1-2; 7 nucleotides align to TRBD1. Germline V gene data show CDR1 as SQVTM and CDR2 as ANQGSEA. The V gene end was trimmed by 6 bases and the J gene end by 5 bases; junction bases not matched to a gene: 9. The CDR3 runs to 13 residues. The CDR3 is CSVAWDSSYGYTF. DNA of the CDR3: TGCAGCGTGGCCTGGGACAGCTCATATGGCTACACCTTC.

The CDR3 region is CASSLGLWDTIYF. The CDR3 DNA follows: TGTGCCAGCAGCTTAGGACTGTGGGACACCATATATTTT. The chain couples TRBV11-3 to TRBJ1-3; D unresolved. The CDR3 has 13 amino acids. The V end lost 1 base, the J end lost 8 bases, and 9 bases lay between the germline ends. Per the germline V gene, CDR1 is SGHNT and CDR2 is YENEEA.

There are a few counts of this clone. Other DNA sequences in the same sample also yield this CDR3. The chain joins TRBV5-4 to TRBJ2-2; possibly TRBD1 for D (6 bases). Germline V gives CDR1 SGHNT, CDR2 YYREEE (reference sequence). Trimming removed 3 bases at V and 1 base at J, with 10 bases between. The CDR3 runs 15 residues. The chain's CDR3 is CASSSGTLNTGELFF. CDR3 nucleotide sequence: TGTGCCAGCAGCTCCGGGACACTGAACACCGGGGAGCTGTTTTTT.

J is TRBJ2-7 and V is TRBV29-1; D is perhaps TRBD2 (7 bases). Trimming stripped 4 bases from V and 7 bases from J, with 29 bases between. Looked up from germline, CDR1 is SQVTM and CDR2 is ANQGSEA. CDR3 size: 17 residues. For the CDR3, the DNA is TGCAGCGTTGGGGGTCTGGGGGCTCGGACTAGTAGTTATGAGCAGTACTTC. This encodes CSVGGLGARTSSYEQYF.

The chain carries TRBV4-3 and TRBJ2-2, with D maybe TRBD2 (6 bases). Germline CDR1 and CDR2: LGHNA and YSLEER. V dropped 0 bases and J dropped 2 bases, with 10 bases sitting between them. The CDR3 loop spans 16 amino acids. The CDR3: CASSQEGGLNTGELFF. CDR3 sequence (DNA): TGCGCCAGCAGCCAAGAAGGAGGACTAAACACCGGGGAGCTGTTTTTT.